This TCR beta chain appears in the sequencing data of a study of response to subunit inactivated influenza vaccine. Study-wide results and caveats: The authors offered the suggestion that each seasonal influenza vaccination recruits few new T cells.

A single record per CDR3 protein comes from TCRdb applying MiXCR to the RT-PCR reads. The profile shows about 190,000 distinct CDR3 sequences, around 15% of them singletons. The CDR3 sequence is 14 residues long. CDR1 is MNHEY, CDR2 SMNVEV, per germline (reference sequence). V lost 6 bases to trimming and J lost 3 bases; unmatched junction nucleotides: 7. This clonotype occurred a few times. As yet, its antigen is unknown. The genes are TRBV27 and TRBJ2-7; TRBD1 matches 8 bases. This TCR was sampled from a man aged 50 to 59 who received an inactivated influenza vaccine. This material consisted of CD8+ T cells sorted from PBMCs, taken around 5 days after vaccination. The CDR3 DNA is TGTGCCAGCAGCTCAGGGGGCACACACTACGAGCAGTACTTC. Protein: CASSSGGTHYEQYF.